What follows is one T cell receptor (beta chain) and its context. There is no known antigen for this receptor. No much larger clonotype is one base removed from it; base qualities were not supplied. These data belong to a study of cytomegalovirus exposure and HLA in healthy donors (dated by TCRdb to about 2017). Background on the whole study: According to an earlier analysis of 450 to 650 of the donors, about 179 million T cells yielded some 120 million unique TCR beta sequences and less than 300 Gb of sequence data. Approximately 310 gigabases of sequencing data and 70 million to 100 million unique TCR sequences were included in an early release covering several hundred HLA-typed donors. The genetic ancestry cluster associated with self-reported Caucasian donors included roughly four fifths of the roughly 400 genotyped donors. The study aimed to test whether cataloging public T cell receptors could reveal signatures of past pathogen exposure. The T cell repertoires of some 700 subjects were profiled by immunosequencing and related to cytomegalovirus serostatus. A separate validation cohort of more than 100 different subjects was used in addition to the 666-subject first cohort. High-throughput TCR immunosequencing, statistical association of individual TCRs with disease status, and machine learning were combined to predict cytomegalovirus infection status. A later analysis re-analyzed previously published TCR beta repertoires from approximately 700 donors and added high-resolution HLA genotyping to study TCR occurrence patterns. In the later analysis, no new phenotypic data were used to find candidate immune exposures; instead, reliance was placed on TCR beta sequences and their occurrence across donors. In an earlier analysis of 587 of the donors, high-throughput TCR beta sequencing was used to judge whether each TCR beta V gene segment behaved as functional or pseudogenic. Alongside the repertoire data, information on donor age, sex, ethnicity and CMV serostatus was compiled. Genome-wide SNP genotypes for about 60% of the roughly 670 donors were used in a later genetic analysis, which treated that subset as a discovery cohort. All discovery cohort repertoires had been generated on a single sequencing platform. Class I and class II HLA loci were covered by the typing at four-digit resolution. The number of donors typed differed by locus, with about 629-640 for A, B, C, DRB1 and DQB1, about 500 for DQA1, approximately 570 for DPA1, and some 450 for DPB1. Several DR-DQ haplotypes were treated as single units for association and clustering because of strong linkage in the cohort. On average, 235,054 unique TCR beta nucleotide sequences were sequenced per donor among 300 to 500 genotyped donors of the cohort, with roughly 18% of those sequences being non-productive.

CDR1 is given as MDHEN and CDR2 as SYDVKM, both from the germline V gene. Deletion took 7 bases off V and 0 bases off J, with a span of 17 bases between the germline ends. There are 16 amino acids in the CDR3, from cysteine to phenylalanine inclusive. Only the CDR3 DNA is retained, 48 bases long and in frame from the first base. Preparation of the library involved the immunoSEQ multiplex PCR assay. The multiplex PCR relied on a mix of 60 forward primers for TCR Vbeta segments and 13 reverse primers for TCR Jbeta segments. The CDR3 region of rearranged TCR beta genes was amplified from genomic DNA with a multiplex PCR assay. On the Illumina HiSeq System, the amplified TCR beta libraries were sequenced as 87-base-pair reads. The paper's processing steps were these. Across the 666 repertoires, a later analysis counted 80 million or so unique TCR beta chains, 9.5 million to 12 million of which were shared by at least two donors. Raw reads were error-corrected and collapsed into unique sequences by a nearest-neighbor algorithm in which closely related sequences were merged to remove PCR and sequencing errors. CDR3 sequences were aligned to IMGT reference sequences to assign V, D and J gene segments. For a sequence to be retained, a match of at least six nucleotides to both a V gene segment and a J gene segment was required. Rearrangements were called productive when the CDR3 lacked stop codons and stayed in frame with V and J; all others were non-productive. CDR3 was defined according to IMGT convention as the region running from the second conserved V-encoded cysteine to the conserved J-encoded phenylalanine. The earlier analysis of 587 of the donors excluded any sequence lacking an unambiguous match to a single V gene segment. An earlier analysis of several hundred of the donors called V segments functional above 56.7% productive rearrangements and segregating when the between-donor standard deviation exceeded 5%. A statistical classification framework was built to diagnose cytomegalovirus status from the catalog of TCR beta chain sequences. V and J gene assignment, in a later analysis, came from comparing TCR nucleotide sequences with IMGT/GENE-DB human TR gene sequences. In a later analysis, CDR3 sequences and most-parsimonious VDJ recombination scenarios were assigned using the TCRdist pipeline. In a later analysis, every TCR beta chain was defined by the combination of its CDR3 amino acid sequence and its V-gene family, and reads without a unique V-gene family were dropped. In a later analysis, fewer than 600 highly shared, low-generation-probability nucleotide sequences were removed to address suspected cross-contamination and a sequencing artifact. A later analysis calculated a clonal expansion index for each public chain from normalized within-repertoire ranks of inferred template counts. A later analysis computed generation probabilities with a VDJ recombination model fitted to out-of-frame rearrangements, and checked the results against IGoR. A later analysis scored TCR-TCR, TCR-HLA and TCR-CMV co-occurrence with hypergeometric tests, applying a repertoire-size bias correction to TCR pairs. To estimate false discovery rates, a later analysis permuted the HLA or CMV assignments 20 times. In a later analysis, co-occurring TCRs were grouped using DBSCAN, with TCRdist sequence similarity added in when clustering inside HLA-allele-positive subsets. Co-occurrence clustering excluded repertoires with fewer than 30,000 or more than 120,000 public chains, plus five with anomalous nucleotide sharing. TCRdb's version of the immuneACCESS table is confined to in-frame rearrangements and falls short of the full clone set. An unresolved V gene accounts for under half of the shortfall where checked; the remainder is of unknown origin. The V and J calls and clone size were taken over from that table, and D and trimming were inferred from the DNA. The sample data list 270,000 or so clones, and 70% to 90% of these were observed just once. 4% of the sample is held by the ten biggest clonotypes.

The cohort was made up of about 670 healthy bone marrow donors. At the time of sampling, every cohort member was nominally healthy, though immune exposures that went unrecorded were likely present. The donor was CMV seropositive and belonged to the group of 250 to 300 seropositive cohort members. Each donor provided a peripheral blood sample, and peripheral blood mononuclear cells were used for TCR beta sequencing. The Qiagen DNeasy Blood Extraction Kit was used to extract genomic DNA from the blood cell samples. Paper-wide results and their limitations: The cohort was sequenced for TCR beta chains only, and without alpha or paired-chain data the features that could be detected were limited. Presence/absence analyses assumed roughly uniform sequencing depth across donors, an assumption that may not hold. Strong co-occurrence of HLA alleles, especially DR and DQ, made assigning TCR associations to individual alleles difficult. According to the authors, the approach could potentially be generalized to other disease states and immunological phenotypes. While some public TCRs were present in many individuals, most TCR sequences turned up only very rarely across donors. A total of 150 to 200 TCR beta chains were listed by the study as associated with cytomegalovirus. An association between a missense DCLRE1C variant and V-gene and J-gene trimming of TCR beta chains was found in a later genetic analysis and replicated in an independent cohort. In a later genetic analysis, fewer N-insertions in productive TCRs were reported among donors in an Asian-associated ancestry cluster than the approximately 670-donor mean. A later analysis found that most CMV-associated TCR beta chains appeared HLA-restricted, with HLA associations seemingly driven largely by CMV exposure. A further reported finding was that TCR beta sequences accurately predicted the HLA-A and HLA-B alleles for most subjects in the first cohort. Linkage disequilibrium might explain the correlated functional status among segregating V segments, but an unknown experimental factor could not be ruled out. According to a later analysis, TCR association rates differed among HLA loci, with DRB1 alleles showing the most associated TCRs and HLA-C alleles showing the fewest. A later analysis found that HLA-associated TCR beta chains were more clonally expanded and had lower generation probabilities than equally common non-associated chains. The classifier was reported to diagnose cytomegalovirus status with high specificity and sensitivity in both the original cohort and the validation cohort. According to a later analysis, parvovirus B19, influenza, CMV and Epstein-Barr virus appeared linked to several top co-occurrence clusters. Around 16 rarely observed V segments, including chromosome 9 orphons, were excluded from the earlier analysis of about 500 of the donors because counts were too low. In a later analysis, about 16,000 TCR beta sequences were associated with specific HLA alleles at a false discovery rate of 0.05. Because HLA typing was unavailable for some donors at each locus, only the typed subset was used in association tests. The 87-base-pair reads could not distinguish some IMGT-functional V segments, including TRBV6-2 and TRBV6-3, so those segments were excluded. A cluster of highly shared sequence variants was judged likely to be a technical artifact of the sequencing pipeline. For the cohort, immune exposure information was limited to CMV serostatus. A few of the identified cytomegalovirus-associated TCR beta chains were confirmed in vitro to be specific for cytomegalovirus antigens. In an earlier analysis of fewer than 750 of the donors, most TCR beta V segments were observed in productive rearrangements about 90% or about 30% of the time, broadly matching IMGT annotations.

Material for sequencing was PBMCs. In this chain, TRBV28 is recombined with TRBJ2-3; the D gene cannot be resolved reliably. This receptor was taken from a man between 40 and 49 years old in good health and CMV-seropositive. For the CDR3, the sequence is CASTESRPTSTDTQYF. The DNA is TGTGCCAGCACCGAAAGCCGCCCGACTAGCACAGATACGCAGTATTTT.